This entry lists 32 T cell receptor beta chains sequenced from one sample in a study of T cell changes during pregnancy in multiple sclerosis (dated by TCRdb to between 2018 and 2020). Libraries were constructed by the immunoSEQ multiplex PCR assay. TCRdb holds this immuneACCESS table with in-frame rearrangements only. Some clones are missing; in checked studies, unresolved V genes explain under half, and the rest has no known cause. Here the sample has more than 40,000 clones; 85% to 95% occur a single time. Jointly, the top ten make up about 0.67% of the sample. Sequencing was performed on CD4+ T cells from peripheral blood mononuclear cells, taken in the third trimester of pregnancy. The receptors shown here come from a female donor with multiple sclerosis, enrolled in a pregnancy study.

The gene calls are TRBV29-1 and TRBJ2-7; tentative D call: TRBD2 (5 bases). The CDR3 runs 12 residues. Trimming shortened V by 3 bases and J by 12 bases, and 18 bases separated the two germline ends. Germline loops: CDR1 SQVTM, CDR2 ANQGSEA. The CDR3 sequence: CSVERAGSPPYF. The CDR3 DNA sequence: TGCAGCGTTGAGCGGGCCGGGTCGCCGCCGTACTTC.

The sample holds one count of this clone. The chain recombines TRBV6-6 with TRBJ2-1; maybe TRBD1 (6 bases). CDR3 length: 15 amino acids. The V end was cut by 4 bases, the J end by 2 bases, with 12 bases between. Germline V lookup: CDR1 MNHNY, CDR2 SVGAGI (reference sequence). In DNA form, the CDR3 reads TGTGCCAGCAGTTCCCCAGGGGCGGCCTACAATGAGCAGTTCTTC. Its protein product is CASSSPGAAYNEQFF.

The chain has TRBV18 and TRBJ1-1, with D possibly being TRBD1 (5 bases). Germline assignment: CDR1 KGHSH and CDR2 LQKENI. The CDR3 is 15 residues long. V dropped 3 bases and J dropped 8 bases, with 19 bases sitting between them. This CDR3 reads CASSPNTARVGEAFF. The CDR3 coding sequence is TGTGCCAGCTCACCCAATACCGCCAGGGTTGGAGAAGCTTTCTTT.

V is TRBV27 and J is TRBJ2-3, with 11 bases lining up with TRBD2. The J segment lost 5 bases and the V segment lost 6 bases, leaving 13 bases of the junction unmatched. The CDR3 consists of 17 residues. Germline CDR1 reads MNHEY; CDR2 reads SMNVEV (reference sequence). The CDR3 loop is CASSPHKLAGVKDTQYF. In nucleotides, the CDR3 is TGTGCCAGCAGCCCCCACAAACTAGCGGGAGTCAAAGATACGCAGTATTTT.

The chain has TRBV19 and TRBJ2-7; possibly TRBD1 for D (5 bases). Germline loops: CDR1 LNHDA, CDR2 SQIVND (reference sequence). Trimming cost V 3 bases and J 7 bases, with 13 bases left between them. CDR3 length: 13 amino acids. The CDR3 sequence is CASSITGAGEQYF. The CDR3 nucleotides are TGTGCCAGTAGTATTACAGGTGCCGGTGAGCAGTACTTC.

The sample holds a few counts of this clone. This rearrangement joins TRBV7-6 to TRBJ2-7; 11 nucleotides align to TRBD2. The germline gives CDR1 SGHVS, CDR2 FNYEAQ. The V and J ends lost 5 bases and 4 bases, in that order; junction bases with no gene match: 4. The CDR3 consists of 14 residues. The chain's CDR3 is CASSPTSGIYEQYF. The CDR3 coding sequence is TGTGCCAGCAGCCCGACTAGCGGGATATACGAGCAGTACTTC.

J is TRBJ2-4 and V is TRBV29-1, with 8 positions matching TRBD2. V shed 7 bases and J 8 bases; nucleotides not matched to a gene: 16. This CDR3 has 15 amino acids. CDR1 SQVTM and CDR2 ANQGSEA come from the germline V gene. The CDR3, as DNA: TGCAGCGCAGCTAACCCCTTGGGACTAGGATACATTCAGTACTTC. Translated, it gives CSAANPLGLGYIQYF.

The rearrangement uses TRBV5-1 and TRBJ2-7; D is undetermined. The germline V and J ends were trimmed by 0 bases and 0 bases, with 10 bases remaining between them. CDR1 is SGHRS, CDR2 YFSETQ, per germline. The CDR3 extends over 15 amino acids. The CDR3 protein is CASSLGPESSYEQYF. DNA of the CDR3: TGCGCCAGCAGCTTGGGTCCCGAGAGCTCCTACGAGCAGTACTTC.

J is TRBJ2-7 and V is TRBV7-2; D may be TRBD2 (5 bases). There are 11 residues in the CDR3. The germline V and J ends were trimmed by 5 bases and 4 bases, with 6 bases remaining between them. CDR1 and CDR2 (germline): SGHTA, FQGNSA. This CDR3 reads CASSGLYEQYF. DNA of the CDR3: TGTGCCAGCAGCGGACTGTACGAGCAGTACTTC.

The chain uses TRBV6-1 and TRBJ2-1; D might be TRBD2 (5 bases). Germline lookup yields CDR1 MNHNS and CDR2 SASEGT. Trimming removed 6 bases from V and 4 bases from J, with 16 bases in between. This CDR3 has 15 amino acids. CDR3 bases: TGTGCCAGCAGGACCGAGGGCGCGGGTTACAATGAGCAGTTCTTC. Its translation is CASRTEGAGYNEQFF.

CDR3 coding DNA: TGCGCCAGCAGCTTGGCTGCGGCTATCACAGATACGCAGTATTTT. It translates to CASSLAAAITDTQYF. The chain recombines TRBV5-1 with TRBJ2-3; D gene unclear. Trimming cost V 0 bases and J 2 bases, with 10 bases left between them. Germline assignment: CDR1 SGHRS and CDR2 YFSETQ. This CDR3 contains 15 residues.

This chain connects TRBV6-1 to TRBJ1-2; D might be TRBD1 (5 bases). Germline CDR1 and CDR2: MNHNS and SASEGT. The CDR3 covers 15 residues. V lost 3 bases to trimming and J lost 4 bases, with 15 bases between them. The CDR3 protein is CASSEGGEKIYGYTF. The CDR3 DNA is TGTGCCAGCAGTGAGGGGGGGGAAAAAATCTATGGCTACACCTTC.

This clone occurred a few times. This sequence joins TRBV7-2 and TRBJ2-1; the D is unclear. Trimming removed 5 bases from V and 8 bases from J, with 7 bases in between. The germline V gene encodes CDR1 SGHTA and CDR2 FQGNSA. This CDR3 contains 11 residues. CDR3 nucleotide sequence: TGTGCCAGCAGCCGACTTTATGAGCAGTTCTTC. Translation gives CASSRLYEQFF.

This chain joins TRBV18 and TRBJ1-2, with no clear D. The V end was cut by 3 bases, the J end by 6 bases, with 17 bases between. The CDR3 consists of 15 residues. The germline CDR1 and CDR2 sequences are KGHSH and LQKENI. The CDR3 DNA sequence: TGTGCCAGCTCACCTATTTCGGGGAGGATGGATGGCTACACCTTC. Its protein product is CASSPISGRMDGYTF. The full variable domain, completed using reference TRBV18 and TRBJ1-2, is NAGVMQNPRHLVRRRGQEARLRCSPMKGHSHVYWYRQLPEEGLKFMVYLQKENIIDESGMPKERFSAEFPKEGPSILRIQQVVRGDSAAYFCASSPISGRMDGYTFGSGTRLTVV.

The chain couples TRBV27 to TRBJ2-7; 8 bases line up with TRBD1. This CDR3 comprises 15 residues. CDR1 and CDR2 (germline): MNHEY, SMNVEV (reference sequence). Germline trimming cut 1 base from V and 0 bases from J; bases unmatched to any gene: 2. CDR3 nucleotide sequence: TGTGCCAGCAGTTTATACAGGGGGAGCTCCTACGAGCAGTACTTC. This sequence encodes CASSLYRGSSYEQYF.

The gene calls are TRBV11-1 and TRBJ2-5; 9 bases fit TRBD2. Trimming cost V 2 bases and J 6 bases; bases outside gene matches: 13. Looked up from germline, CDR1 is SGHAT and CDR2 is FQDESV (reference sequence). The CDR3 loop spans 17 amino acids. Here the CDR3 DNA reads TGTGCCAGCAGCTTATTGGCGGCGGGAGGGTATGCGAAGACCCAGTACTTC. It specifies CASSLLAAGGYAKTQYF.

The genes are TRBV6-1 and TRBJ2-2; 12 nucleotides match TRBD2. The germline V gene has CDR1 MNHNS and CDR2 SASEGT. There are 16 residues in the CDR3. V trimming: 1 base; J trimming: 4 bases; junction bases outside the gene matches: 1. The CDR3 DNA reads as TGTGCCAGCAGTGAAGGACTAGCGGGAGTCACCGGGGAGCTGTTTTTT. It encodes CASSEGLAGVTGELFF.

This chain links TRBV5-6 with TRBJ2-1; D is possibly TRBD1 (5 bases). Germline-derived CDR1 and CDR2 are SGHDT and YYEEEE. V was shortened by 0 bases and J by 0 bases, with 10 bases between the two germline ends. The CDR3 consists of 16 residues. CDR3 bases: TGTGCCAGCAGCTTGGAGGGGATTAGCTCCTACAATGAGCAGTTCTTC. This codes for CASSLEGISSYNEQFF.

The chain has TRBV5-6 and TRBJ2-7; D gene uncertain. V lost 3 bases to trimming and J lost 0 bases, with 4 bases between them. Germline V gene lookup returns CDR1 SGHDT and CDR2 YYEEEE. CDR3 length: 12 residues. CDR3 sequence: CASSSSSYEQYF. CDR3 sequence (DNA): TGTGCCAGCAGCTCTTCCTCCTACGAGCAGTACTTC.

The J gene is TRBJ2-2, the V gene TRBV19; tentative D call: TRBD1 (6 bases). The CDR3 has 13 amino acids. Looked up from germline, CDR1 is LNHDA and CDR2 is SQIVND (reference sequence). The germline V and J ends were trimmed by 7 bases and 5 bases, with 11 bases remaining between them. The CDR3 nucleotides read TGTGCCAGTATCAGGGGTTGGACCGGGGAGCTGTTTTTT. Residues: CASIRGWTGELFF.

The chain has TRBV15 and TRBJ2-7; D possibly corresponds to TRBD1 (6 bases). Trimming took off 5 bases at V and 1 base at J, with 21 bases between the two ends. The CDR3 length is 17 residues. The V gene's germline CDR1 is LNHNV and CDR2 YYDKDF (reference sequence). The CDR3 sequence is CATSGPADRKNSYEQYF. CDR3 coding DNA: TGTGCCACCAGCGGTCCTGCAGACAGGAAAAATTCCTACGAGCAGTACTTC. Full variable domain (outside the CDR3, taken from reference TRBV15 and TRBJ2-7): DAMVIQNPRYQVTQFGKPVTLSCSQTLNHNVMYWYQQKSSQAPKLLFHYYDKDFNNEADTPDNFQSRRPNTSFCFLDIRSPGLGDTAMYLCATSGPADRKNSYEQYFGPGTRLTVT.

The chain carries TRBV14 and TRBJ2-7, with 9 positions matching TRBD1. Looked up from germline, CDR1 is SGHDN and CDR2 is FVKESK. After removal of 4 bases from V and 4 bases from J, the junction contained 5 bases not matched to a gene. The CDR3 spans 14 residues. The CDR3 DNA reads as TGTGCCAGCAGCCGAGGACAGGGGATTTACGAGCAGTACTTC. This encodes CASSRGQGIYEQYF.

The rearrangement uses TRBV27 and TRBJ1-2, with D unresolved. Trimming took 8 bases from V and 5 from J, leaving 15 bases between them. Germline loops: CDR1 MNHEY, CDR2 SMNVEV (reference sequence). The CDR3 covers 13 residues. The CDR3 sequence is CASAPGDWYGYTF. The CDR3 DNA reads as TGTGCCAGCGCCCCGGGAGACTGGTATGGCTACACCTTC.

The rearrangement uses TRBV6-6 and TRBJ2-1; TRBD2 matches 9 bases. The CDR3 covers 15 residues. Germline V gene lookup returns CDR1 MNHNY and CDR2 SVGAGI (reference sequence). V trimming: 2 bases; J trimming: 2 bases; junction bases outside the gene matches: 1. CDR3 residues: CASSYAGGTYNEQFF. The DNA for the CDR3 is TGTGCCAGCAGTTACGCGGGAGGGACCTACAATGAGCAGTTCTTC.

CDR3 amino acids: CSVAGTSGRGSSYEQYF. Written as DNA, the CDR3 is TGCAGCGTTGCCGGGACTAGCGGGAGAGGAAGCTCCTACGAGCAGTACTTC. The chain employs TRBV29-1 and TRBJ2-7; TRBD2 matches 14 bases. The CDR3 sequence is 17 residues long. Germline V gene sequence: CDR1 SQVTM, CDR2 ANQGSEA. Unmatched junction bases numbered 8, after V lost 4 bases and J lost 0 bases.

The rearrangement uses TRBV19 and TRBJ1-2; no clear D. Germline values: CDR1 LNHDA, CDR2 SQIVND (reference sequence). Trimming stripped 6 bases from V and 6 bases from J, with 11 bases between. The CDR3 runs to 12 residues. Here the CDR3 DNA reads TGTGCCAGTAGCCGCTTCGGGGATGGCTACACCTTC. Protein product: CASSRFGDGYTF.

The chain recombines TRBV19 with TRBJ2-3; TRBD1 agrees at 9 bases. This CDR3 comprises 14 residues. Germline V CDR1 and CDR2: LNHDA, SQIVND (reference sequence). V was clipped by 3 bases and J by 6 bases; unmatched bases: 4. DNA for the CDR3: TGTGCCAGTAGTATCACACAGGGGGCGGATACGCAGTATTTT. Protein product: CASSITQGADTQYF.

The chain links TRBV6-5 to TRBJ1-2; D is perhaps TRBD1 (6 bases). The V and J ends lost 11 bases and 5 bases respectively, with 24 bases between them. The CDR3 extends over 15 amino acids. Germline assignment: CDR1 MNHEY and CDR2 SVGAGI. The CDR3 sequence is CAVRRGGALEYGYTF. The CDR3 coding sequence is TGTGCCGTCCGTAGGGGGGGGGCGCTGGAGTATGGCTACACCTTC.

This rearrangement joins TRBV28 to TRBJ2-7; D perhaps matches TRBD2 (7 bases). The CDR3 extends over 15 amino acids. With 7 bases removed from V and 2 bases from J, the gap between germline ends came to 18 bases. Germline CDR1 reads MDHEN; CDR2 reads SYDVKM. The chain's CDR3 is CASTLGGAGPYEQYF. CDR3 nucleotide sequence: TGTGCCAGCACCCTGGGGGGGGCTGGACCCTACGAGCAGTACTTC.

This sequence joins TRBV7-3 and TRBJ2-3; TRBD1 matches at 8 bases. V lost 5 bases and J lost 6; bases outside the gene matches: 4. Germline V gives CDR1 SGHTA, CDR2 FQGTGA. The CDR3 contains 13 residues. CDR3 residues: CASSRPGGDTQYF. The CDR3, as DNA: TGTGCCAGCAGCCGACCAGGGGGCGATACGCAGTATTTT. The complete variable domain, with remaining parts taken from reference TRBV7-3 and TRBJ2-3, reads GAGVSQTPSNKVTEKGKYVELRCDPISGHTALYWYRQSLGQGPEFLIYFQGTGAADDSGLPNDRFFAVRPEGSVSTLKIQRTERGDSAVYLCASSRPGGDTQYFGPGTRLTVL.

The gene calls are TRBV13 and TRBJ2-7, with D perhaps TRBD1 (5 bases). The CDR3 has 14 residues. V lost 6 bases and J lost 5, with 17 bases in between. CDR1 and CDR2 (germline): PRHDT, FYEKMQ (reference sequence). The CDR3 reads CASREWNRPHEQYF. In DNA form, the CDR3 reads TGTGCCAGCAGGGAGTGGAACAGGCCCCACGAGCAGTACTTC.

The chain combines TRBV2 with TRBJ2-4; D is unresolved. V lost 6 bases and J lost 0, with 9 bases in between. The CDR3 extends over 14 amino acids. Looked up from germline, CDR1 is SNHLY and CDR2 is FYNNEI. The CDR3 nucleotides are TGTGCCAGCAGCCTAAATATAGCCAAAAACATTCAGTACTTC. Its translation is CASSLNIAKNIQYF.